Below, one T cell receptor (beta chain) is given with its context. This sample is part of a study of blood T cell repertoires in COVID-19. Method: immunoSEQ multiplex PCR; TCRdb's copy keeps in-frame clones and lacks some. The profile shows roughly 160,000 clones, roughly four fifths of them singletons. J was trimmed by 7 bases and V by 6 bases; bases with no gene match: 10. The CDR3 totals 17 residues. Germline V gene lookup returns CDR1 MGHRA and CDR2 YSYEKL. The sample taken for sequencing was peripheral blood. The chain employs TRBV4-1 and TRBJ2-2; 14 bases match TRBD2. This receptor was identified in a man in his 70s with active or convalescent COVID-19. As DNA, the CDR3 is TGCGCCAGCAGGGGCTCTCCGGGACTAGCGGGAGACGGGGAGCTGTTTTTT. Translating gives CASRGSPGLAGDGELFF.